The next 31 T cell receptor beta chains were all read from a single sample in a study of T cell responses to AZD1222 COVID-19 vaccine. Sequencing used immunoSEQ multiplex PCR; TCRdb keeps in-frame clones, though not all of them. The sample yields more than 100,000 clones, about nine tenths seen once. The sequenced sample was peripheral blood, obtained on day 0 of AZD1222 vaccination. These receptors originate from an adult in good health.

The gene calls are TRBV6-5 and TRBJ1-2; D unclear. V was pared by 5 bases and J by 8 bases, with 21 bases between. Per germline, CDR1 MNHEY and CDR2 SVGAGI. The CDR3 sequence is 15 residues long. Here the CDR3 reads CASSRTVYDMEGYTF. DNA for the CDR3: TGTGCCAGCAGTCGGACGGTCTATGACATGGAGGGCTACACCTTC.

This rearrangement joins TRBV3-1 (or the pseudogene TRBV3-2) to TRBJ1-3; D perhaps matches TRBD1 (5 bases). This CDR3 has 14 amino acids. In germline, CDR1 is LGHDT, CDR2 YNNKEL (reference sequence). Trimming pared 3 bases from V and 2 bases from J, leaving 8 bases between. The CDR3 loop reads CASSHGGTGNTIYF. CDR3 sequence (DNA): TGTGCCAGCAGCCACGGGGGGACTGGAAACACCATATATTTT.

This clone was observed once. In nucleotides, the CDR3 is TGTGCCAGCAGCACGTCCCGGGACAGGGGTCGGCCCCAGCATTTT. Translation gives CASSTSRDRGRPQHF. This chain uses TRBV6-5 with TRBJ1-5; TRBD1 aligns across 10 bases. Germline V lookup: CDR1 MNHEY, CDR2 SVGAGI. CDR3 length equals 15 residues. Trimming took 6 bases from V and 9 from J; bases not matched to a gene: 11.

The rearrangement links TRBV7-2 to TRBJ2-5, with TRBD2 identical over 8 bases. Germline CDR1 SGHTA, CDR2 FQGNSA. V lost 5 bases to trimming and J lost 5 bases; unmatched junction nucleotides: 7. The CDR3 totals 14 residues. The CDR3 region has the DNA TGTGCCAGCAGCGTAGAGCGGGGGCGGGAGACCCAGTACTTC. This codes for CASSVERGRETQYF.

CDR3 bases: TGTGCCAGCAGTACGGGACAGCCCTACAATGAGCAGTTCTTC. Translation: CASSTGQPYNEQFF. The chain is built from TRBV28 and TRBJ2-1, with 7 bases aligning to TRBD1. This CDR3 region has 14 residues. The ends lost 5 bases at V and 2 bases at J; junction bases unmatched: 3. Per the germline V gene, CDR1 is MDHEN and CDR2 is SYDVKM.

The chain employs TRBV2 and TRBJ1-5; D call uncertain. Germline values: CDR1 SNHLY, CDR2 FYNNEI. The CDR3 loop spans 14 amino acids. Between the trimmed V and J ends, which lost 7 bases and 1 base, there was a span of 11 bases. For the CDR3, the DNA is TGTGCCAGCATCGCGGGTTTGAGCAATCAGCCCCAGCATTTT. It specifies CASIAGLSNQPQHF. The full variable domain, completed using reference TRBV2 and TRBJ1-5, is EPEVTQTPSHQVTQMGQEVILRCVPISNHLYFYWYRQILGQKVEFLVSFYNNEISEKSEIFDDQFSVERPDGSNFTLKIRSTKLEDSAMYFCASIAGLSNQPQHFGDGTRLSIL.

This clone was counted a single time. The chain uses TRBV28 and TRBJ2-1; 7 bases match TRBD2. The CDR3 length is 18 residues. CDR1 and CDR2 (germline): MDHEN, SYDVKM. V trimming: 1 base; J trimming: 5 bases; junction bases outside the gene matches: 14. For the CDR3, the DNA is TGTGCCAGCAGTTTATCTTCCGGACTAGGGTCCTTGAACAATGAGCAGTTCTTC. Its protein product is CASSLSSGLGSLNNEQFF.

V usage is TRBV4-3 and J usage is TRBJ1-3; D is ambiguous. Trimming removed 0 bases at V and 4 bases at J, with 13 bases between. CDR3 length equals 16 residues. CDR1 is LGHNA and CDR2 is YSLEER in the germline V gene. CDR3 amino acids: CASSQEAAEVGNTIYF. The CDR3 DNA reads TGCGCCAGCAGCCAAGAGGCCGCGGAGGTCGGAAACACCATATATTTT.

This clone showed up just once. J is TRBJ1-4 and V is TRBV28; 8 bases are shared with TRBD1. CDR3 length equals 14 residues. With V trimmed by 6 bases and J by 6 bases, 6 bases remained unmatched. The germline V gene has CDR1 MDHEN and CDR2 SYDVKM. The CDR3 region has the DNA TGTGCCAGCAGAGTCGGGACAGGCCATGAAAAACTGTTTTTT. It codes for CASRVGTGHEKLFF.

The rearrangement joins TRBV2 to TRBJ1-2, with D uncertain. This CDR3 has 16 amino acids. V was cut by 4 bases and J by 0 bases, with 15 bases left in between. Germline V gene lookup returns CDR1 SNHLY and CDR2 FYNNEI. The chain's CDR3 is CASSGRSVQANYGYTF. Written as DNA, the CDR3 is TGTGCCAGCAGTGGTCGGTCGGTCCAAGCTAACTATGGCTACACCTTC.

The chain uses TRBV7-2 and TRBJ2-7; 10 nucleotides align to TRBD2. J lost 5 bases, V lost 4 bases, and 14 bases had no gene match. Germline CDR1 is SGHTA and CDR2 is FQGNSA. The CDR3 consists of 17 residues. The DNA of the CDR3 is TGTGCCAGCAGCTCATCAAACCAGCGGGGGGGCATACACGAGCAGTACTTC. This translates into CASSSSNQRGGIHEQYF.

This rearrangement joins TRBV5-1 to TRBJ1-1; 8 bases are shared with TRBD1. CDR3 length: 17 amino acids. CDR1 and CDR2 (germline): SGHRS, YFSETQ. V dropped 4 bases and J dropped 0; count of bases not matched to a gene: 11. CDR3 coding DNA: TGCGCCAGCAGCCCCTTTTGGGGGACAGGTCTGAACACTGAAGCTTTCTTT. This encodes CASSPFWGTGLNTEAFF.

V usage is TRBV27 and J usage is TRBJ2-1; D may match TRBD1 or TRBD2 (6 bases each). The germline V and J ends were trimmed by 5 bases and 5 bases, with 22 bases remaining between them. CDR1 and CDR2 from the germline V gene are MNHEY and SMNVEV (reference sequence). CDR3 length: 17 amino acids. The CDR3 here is CASSPSGGGGLNNEQFF. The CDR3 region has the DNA TGTGCCAGCAGTCCCTCAGGCGGAGGGGGGCTGAACAATGAGCAGTTCTTC.

The CDR3 DNA sequence: TGTGCCAGCTCTCGTGCAGATACGCAGTATTTT. It translates to CASSRADTQYF. V and J are TRBV27 and TRBJ2-3, with D unclear. With 8 bases removed from V and 4 bases from J, the gap between germline ends came to 7 bases. The CDR3 loop spans 11 amino acids. CDR1 MNHEY and CDR2 SMNVEV come from the germline V gene (reference sequence).

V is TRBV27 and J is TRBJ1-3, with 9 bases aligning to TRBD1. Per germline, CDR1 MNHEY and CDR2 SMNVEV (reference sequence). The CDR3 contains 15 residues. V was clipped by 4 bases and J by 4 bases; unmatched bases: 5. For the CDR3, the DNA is TGTGCCAGCAGTTCGGACAGGGGTCCCGGAAACACCATATATTTT. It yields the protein CASSSDRGPGNTIYF.

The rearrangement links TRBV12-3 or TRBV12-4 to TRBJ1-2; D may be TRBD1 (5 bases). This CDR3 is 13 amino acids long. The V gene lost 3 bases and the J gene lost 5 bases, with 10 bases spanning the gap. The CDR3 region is CASSFGTEYGYTF. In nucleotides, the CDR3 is TGTGCCAGCAGTTTTGGGACGGAGTATGGCTACACCTTC.

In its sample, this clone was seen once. The CDR3 region is CASTSGRAGELFF. Written as DNA, the CDR3 is TGTGCCTCCACTAGCGGGAGAGCCGGGGAGCTGTTTTTT. V and J are TRBV30 and TRBJ2-2; 11 bases agree with TRBD2. Germline V gene data show CDR1 as GTSNPN and CDR2 as SVGIG (reference sequence). The CDR3 has 13 residues. Unmatched junction bases numbered 4, after V lost 7 bases and J lost 6 bases.

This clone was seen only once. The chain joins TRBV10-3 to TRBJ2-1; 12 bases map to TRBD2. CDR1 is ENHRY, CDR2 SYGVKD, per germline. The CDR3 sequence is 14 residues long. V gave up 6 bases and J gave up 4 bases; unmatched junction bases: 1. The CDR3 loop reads CAIRTSGSYNEQFF. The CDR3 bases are TGTGCCATCAGGACTAGCGGGAGTTACAATGAGCAGTTCTTC.

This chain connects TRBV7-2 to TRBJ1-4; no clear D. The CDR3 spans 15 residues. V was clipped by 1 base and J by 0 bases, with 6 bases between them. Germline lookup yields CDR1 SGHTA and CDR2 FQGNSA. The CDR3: CASSLDGATNEKLFF. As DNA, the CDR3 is TGTGCCAGCAGCTTAGATGGAGCAACTAATGAAAAACTGTTTTTT.

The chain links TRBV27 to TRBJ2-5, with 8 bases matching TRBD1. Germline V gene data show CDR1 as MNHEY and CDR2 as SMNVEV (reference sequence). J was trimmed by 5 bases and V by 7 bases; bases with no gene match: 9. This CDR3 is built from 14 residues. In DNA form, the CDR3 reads TGTGCCAGCAAGACCAGGGGGCTGGTGGAGACCCAGTACTTC. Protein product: CASKTRGLVETQYF.

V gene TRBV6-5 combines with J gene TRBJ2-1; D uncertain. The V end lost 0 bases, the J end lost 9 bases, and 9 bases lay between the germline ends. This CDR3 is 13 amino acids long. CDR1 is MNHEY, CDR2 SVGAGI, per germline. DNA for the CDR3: TGTGCCAGCAGTTACTCGAGCCGGGCTGAGCAGTTCTTC. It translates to CASSYSSRAEQFF.

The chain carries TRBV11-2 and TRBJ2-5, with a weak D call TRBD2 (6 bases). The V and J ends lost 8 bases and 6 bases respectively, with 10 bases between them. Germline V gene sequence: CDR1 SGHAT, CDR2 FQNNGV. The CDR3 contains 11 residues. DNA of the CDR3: TGTGCCAGCCTGGCGGGACAGACCCAGTACTTC. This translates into CASLAGQTQYF.

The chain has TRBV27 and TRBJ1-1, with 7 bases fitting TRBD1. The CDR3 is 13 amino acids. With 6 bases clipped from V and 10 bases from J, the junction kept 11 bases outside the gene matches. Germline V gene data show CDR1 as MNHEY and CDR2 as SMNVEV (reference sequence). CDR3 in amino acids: CASSPTGAAGAFF. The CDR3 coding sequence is TGTGCCAGCAGCCCAACAGGGGCGGCAGGAGCTTTCTTT.

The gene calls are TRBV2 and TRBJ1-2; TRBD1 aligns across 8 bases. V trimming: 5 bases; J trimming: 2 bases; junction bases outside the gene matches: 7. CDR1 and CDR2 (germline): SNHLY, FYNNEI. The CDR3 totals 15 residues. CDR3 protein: CASSSGQGGNYGYTF. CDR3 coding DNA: TGTGCCAGCAGTAGCGGACAGGGCGGGAACTATGGCTACACCTTC.

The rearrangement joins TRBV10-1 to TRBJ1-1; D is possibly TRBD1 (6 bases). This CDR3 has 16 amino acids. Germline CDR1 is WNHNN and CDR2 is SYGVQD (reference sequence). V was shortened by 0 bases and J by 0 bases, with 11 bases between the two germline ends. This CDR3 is CASSESGGVLNTEAFF. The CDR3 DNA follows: TGCGCCAGCAGTGAGTCTGGGGGCGTTTTGAACACTGAAGCTTTCTTT.

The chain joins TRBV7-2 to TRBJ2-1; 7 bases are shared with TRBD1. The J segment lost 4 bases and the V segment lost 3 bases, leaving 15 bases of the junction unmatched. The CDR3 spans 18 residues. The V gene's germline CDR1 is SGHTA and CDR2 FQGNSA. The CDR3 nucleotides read TGTGCCAGCAGCTTTAGACCCCACGGGACAGCCCCTTACAATGAGCAGTTCTTC. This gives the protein CASSFRPHGTAPYNEQFF.

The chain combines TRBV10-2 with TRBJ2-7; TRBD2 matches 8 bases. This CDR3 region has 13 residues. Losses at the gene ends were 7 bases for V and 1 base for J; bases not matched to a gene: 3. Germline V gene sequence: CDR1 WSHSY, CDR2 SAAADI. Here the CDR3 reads CASNSGASYEQYF. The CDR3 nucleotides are TGCGCCAGCAATAGCGGGGCTTCCTACGAGCAGTACTTC.

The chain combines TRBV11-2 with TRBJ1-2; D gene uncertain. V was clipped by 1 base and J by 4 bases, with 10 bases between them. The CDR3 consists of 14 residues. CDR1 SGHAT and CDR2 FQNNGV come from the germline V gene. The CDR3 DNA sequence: TGTGCCAGCAGCTTAGTAACAGTCTCCTATGGCTACACCTTC. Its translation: CASSLVTVSYGYTF.

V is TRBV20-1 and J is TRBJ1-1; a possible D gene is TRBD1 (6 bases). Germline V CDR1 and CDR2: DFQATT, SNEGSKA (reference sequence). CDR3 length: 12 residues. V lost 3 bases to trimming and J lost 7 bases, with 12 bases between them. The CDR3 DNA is TGCAGTGCTAGTCAGGGGACGGTTGAAGCTTTCTTT. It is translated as CSASQGTVEAFF.

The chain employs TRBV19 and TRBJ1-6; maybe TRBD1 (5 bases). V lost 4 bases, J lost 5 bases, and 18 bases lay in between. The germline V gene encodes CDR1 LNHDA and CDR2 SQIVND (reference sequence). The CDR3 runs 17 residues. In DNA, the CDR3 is TGTGCCAGTAGTACAGCAGGACTTGGGGCGAATAATTCACCCCTCCACTTT. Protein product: CASSTAGLGANNSPLHF.

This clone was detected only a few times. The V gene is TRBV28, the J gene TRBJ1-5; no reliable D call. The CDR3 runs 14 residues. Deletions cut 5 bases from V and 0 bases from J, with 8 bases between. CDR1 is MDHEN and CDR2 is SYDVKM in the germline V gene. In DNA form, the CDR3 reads TGTGCCAGCAGTCCAGCGGGTAGCAATCAGCCCCAGCATTTT. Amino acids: CASSPAGSNQPQHF. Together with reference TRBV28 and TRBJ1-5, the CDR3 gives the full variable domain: DVKVTQSSRYLVKRTGEKVFLECVQDMDHENMFWYRQDPGLGLRLIYFSYDVKMKEKGDIPEGYSVSREKKERFSLILESASTNQTSMYLCASSPAGSNQPQHFGDGTRLSIL.